The 18 T cell receptor beta chains presented below share a single source sample, sequenced in a study of sequential checkpoint blockade in melanoma. Treatment: randomized to nivolumab then ipilimumab (arm A) or the reverse (arm B). Only in-frame clones appear in the TCRdb table, and some are missing; sequencing was by immunoSEQ multiplex PCR. The sample records about 18,000 clones, 26% being singletons. The starting material was tumor tissue (inferred from file names), obtained from a patient given nivolumab and ipilimumab in sequence. Receptors originate from a human donor with melanoma.

J is TRBJ2-2 and V is TRBV7-4, with D uncertain. In germline, CDR1 is SGHVT, CDR2 SQSDAQ. The CDR3 length is 13 residues. V was trimmed by 5 bases and J by 7 bases, leaving 11 bases between them. CDR3 sequence (DNA): TGTGCCAGCAGCCGAACAGCCAGCGGGGAGCTGTTTTTT. Protein sequence: CASSRTASGELFF.

A few counts support this clone. The chain joins TRBV28 to TRBJ1-2, with 7 bases aligning to TRBD1. J gave up 4 bases and V 6 bases, and 5 bases lay outside the gene matches. Germline V gives CDR1 MDHEN, CDR2 SYDVKM. This CDR3 has 13 amino acids. This CDR3 is CASSLQGPYGYTF. DNA of the CDR3: TGTGCCAGCAGCTTACAGGGGCCCTATGGCTACACCTTC.

This clone was observed a handful of times. The J gene is TRBJ2-3, the V gene TRBV9; the match to TRBD2 covers 9 bases. The germline V gene has CDR1 SGDLS and CDR2 YYNGEE. V lost 7 bases to trimming and J lost 5 bases; unmatched junction nucleotides: 11. The CDR3 runs to 15 residues. The CDR3 DNA reads TGTGCCAGCTCGAGGGGACTAGCTTTTCTAGATACGCAGTATTTT. It specifies CASSRGLAFLDTQYF.

This sequence joins TRBV29-1 and TRBJ1-1, with D hard to call. V was clipped by 4 bases and J by 5 bases, with 11 bases between them. The germline V gene encodes CDR1 SQVTM and CDR2 ANQGSEA. This CDR3 region has 12 residues. The CDR3, as DNA: TGCAGCGTTGGAGTTACAAATACTGAAGCTTTCTTT. It encodes CSVGVTNTEAFF.

This chain links TRBV6-8 with TRBJ1-2; 7 bases agree with TRBD1. The CDR3 covers 15 residues. The germline CDR1 and CDR2 sequences are MNHGY and SAAAGT. The ends lost 9 bases at V and 4 bases at J; junction bases unmatched: 14. CDR3 in amino acids: CASYGAGGNFYGYTF. In DNA form, the CDR3 reads TGTGCCAGTTATGGGGCAGGGGGGAACTTCTATGGCTACACCTTC.

This clone has more than one count but fewer than ten. This sequence joins TRBV2 and TRBJ2-5, with 9 bases identical to TRBD1. Germline loops: CDR1 SNHLY, CDR2 FYNNEI. V shed 4 bases and J 5 bases; nucleotides not matched to a gene: 5. The CDR3 extends over 14 amino acids. The CDR3 nucleotides are TGTGCCAGCAGTGGGGGACAGGGTGGTGAGACCCAGTACTTC. Translated, it gives CASSGGQGGETQYF. Full variable domain (outside the CDR3, taken from reference TRBV2 and TRBJ2-5): EPEVTQTPSHQVTQMGQEVILRCVPISNHLYFYWYRQILGQKVEFLVSFYNNEISEKSEIFDDQFSVERPDGSNFTLKIRSTKLEDSAMYFCASSGGQGGETQYFGPGTRLLVL.

This clone showed up just a few times. The genes are TRBV6-8 and TRBJ2-7; no reliable D call. CDR3 length: 13 residues. From germline, CDR1 is MNHGY and CDR2 SAAAGT. Deletions cut 5 bases from V and 2 bases from J, with 10 bases between. CDR3 DNA sequence: TGTGCCAGCAGTGTAAACATAGCCTACGAGCAGTACTTC. The encoded protein is CASSVNIAYEQYF.

Only a few counts were recorded for this clone. The V gene is TRBV11-3, the J gene TRBJ1-1; 8 bases map to TRBD1. CDR3 size: 14 residues. After removal of 1 base from V and 8 bases from J, the junction contained 6 bases not matched to a gene. Germline values: CDR1 SGHNT, CDR2 YENEEA. CDR3 in amino acids: CASSLGTGSKEAFF. CDR3 in DNA: TGTGCCAGCAGCTTAGGGACAGGGAGTAAAGAAGCTTTCTTT. Full variable domain (missing parts from reference TRBV11-3 and TRBJ1-1): EAGVVQSPRYKIIEKKQPVAFWCNPISGHNTLYWYLQNLGQGPELLIRYENEEAVDDSQLPKDRFSAERLKGVDSTLKIQPAELGDSAVYLCASSLGTGSKEAFFGQGTRLTVV.

This chain links TRBV6-8 with TRBJ1-6; D may be TRBD1 (5 bases). The CDR3 loop spans 18 amino acids. The ends were cut back, 0 bases at V and 0 bases at J, with 12 bases in the middle. The V gene's germline CDR1 is MNHGY and CDR2 SAAAGT. CDR3 sequence: CASSYSGGGDSYNSPLHF. CDR3 DNA sequence: TGTGCCAGCAGTTACTCGGGTGGAGGGGACTCCTATAATTCACCCCTCCACTTT.

This clone was seen more than once but under ten times. The rearrangement links TRBV23-1 to TRBJ2-5; D is unresolved. TRBV23-1 falls under the ORF class, with uncertain function. Trimming pared 6 bases from V and 5 bases from J, leaving 13 bases between. The CDR3 contains 13 residues. The CDR3 loop reads CASSSTPIETQYF. The CDR3 DNA is TGCGCCAGCAGCTCGACGCCCATCGAGACCCAGTACTTC.

The chain employs TRBV6-8 and TRBJ2-3; 9 bases are shared with TRBD2. Per the germline V gene, CDR1 is MNHGY and CDR2 is SAAAGT. The CDR3 consists of 15 residues. V gave up 5 bases and J gave up 3 bases; unmatched junction bases: 6. The CDR3 region has the DNA TGTGCCAGCAGTGGGACTAGCAGAATAACAGATACGCAGTATTTT. This encodes CASSGTSRITDTQYF.

V gene TRBV9 combines with J gene TRBJ2-2, with 8 bases lining up with TRBD1. The CDR3 runs to 18 residues. The ends lost 4 bases at V and 6 bases at J; junction bases unmatched: 17. Germline CDR1 and CDR2: SGDLS and YYNGEE. CDR3 DNA: TGTGCCAGCAGCCTCGGAGCCGGCTTTTTACAGGGGGCCGGGGAGCTGTTTTTT. Its protein is CASSLGAGFLQGAGELFF.

This clone was observed a few times. The rearrangement links TRBV11-3 to TRBJ2-5, with D perhaps matching TRBD2 (5 bases). Between the trimmed V and J ends, which lost 1 base and 2 bases, there was a span of 8 bases. Germline V CDR1 and CDR2: SGHNT, YENEEA. There are 14 residues in the CDR3. CDR3 bases: TGTGCCAGCAGCTTAGGAATAGCGCAAGAGACCCAGTACTTC. This codes for CASSLGIAQETQYF. Full variable domain (outside the CDR3, taken from reference TRBV11-3 and TRBJ2-5): EAGVVQSPRYKIIEKKQPVAFWCNPISGHNTLYWYLQNLGQGPELLIRYENEEAVDDSQLPKDRFSAERLKGVDSTLKIQPAELGDSAVYLCASSLGIAQETQYFGPGTRLLVL.

This clone has at least ten counts. This chain connects TRBV9 to TRBJ1-5; 7 bases fit TRBD1. In germline, CDR1 is SGDLS, CDR2 YYNGEE. This CDR3 comprises 14 residues. J gave up 5 bases and V 5 bases, and 7 bases lay outside the gene matches. The CDR3 sequence is CASSETGSYQPQHF. In nucleotides, the CDR3 is TGTGCCAGCAGTGAGACAGGGTCCTATCAGCCCCAGCATTTT.

The chain has TRBV11-3 and TRBJ1-3; the D gene is possibly TRBD1 (5 bases). The CDR3 contains 14 residues. V was shortened by 4 bases and J by 4 bases, with 11 bases between the two germline ends. Germline V gene sequence: CDR1 SGHNT, CDR2 YENEEA. In nucleotides, the CDR3 is TGTGCCAGCAGCTCCAGGGTGGCCGGAAACACCATATATTTT. Amino acids: CASSSRVAGNTIYF. Drawing the rest from reference TRBV11-3 and TRBJ1-3, the complete variable domain is EAGVVQSPRYKIIEKKQPVAFWCNPISGHNTLYWYLQNLGQGPELLIRYENEEAVDDSQLPKDRFSAERLKGVDSTLKIQPAELGDSAVYLCASSSRVAGNTIYFGEGSWLTVV.

A few counts support this clone. This rearrangement joins TRBV19 to TRBJ1-5, with D possibly TRBD1 on 6 matching bases. CDR1 and CDR2 (germline): LNHDA, SQIVND (reference sequence). The ends were cut back, 3 bases at V and 0 bases at J, with 15 bases in the middle. The CDR3 runs to 17 residues. The CDR3 nucleotides are TGTGCCAGTAGTATGCGGGGGGCGATAAATAGCAATCAGCCCCAGCATTTT. This translates into CASSMRGAINSNQPQHF.

This clone was observed many times. The V gene is TRBV11-3, the J gene TRBJ1-1; a weak D match, TRBD1 (5 bases). V was shortened by 3 bases and J by 3 bases, with 17 bases between the two germline ends. CDR3 length equals 16 residues. Germline-derived CDR1 and CDR2 are SGHNT and YENEEA. CDR3 nucleotide sequence: TGTGCCAGCAGCTTGGGTGTCGGGGCGGTGCACACTGAAGCTTTCTTT. Its protein is CASSLGVGAVHTEAFF.

The chain is built from TRBV11-3 and TRBJ2-7; either TRBD1 or TRBD2 may supply D (5 bases each). Germline V gene data show CDR1 as SGHNT and CDR2 as YENEEA. The CDR3 sequence is 14 residues long. The V end lost 5 bases, the J end lost 3 bases, and 14 bases lay between the germline ends. In DNA, the CDR3 is TGTGCCAGCAGCGACCGGGACGTAGACTACGAGCAGTACTTC. Protein: CASSDRDVDYEQYF. The variable domain in full, with the rest retrieved from reference TRBV11-3 and TRBJ2-7, is EAGVVQSPRYKIIEKKQPVAFWCNPISGHNTLYWYLQNLGQGPELLIRYENEEAVDDSQLPKDRFSAERLKGVDSTLKIQPAELGDSAVYLCASSDRDVDYEQYFGPGTRLTVT.